This TCR beta chain was identified in a study of CD8 T cells in Susac syndrome. This CDR3 is built from 16 residues. Germline V gives CDR1 SGHVS, CDR2 FNYEAQ. J gave up 8 bases and V 1 base, and 7 bases lay outside the gene matches. An input of roughly 0.5 to 1 ug of RNA was subjected to reverse transcription using random hexamers. TCRdb passed the immunoSEQ multiplex PCR reads through MiXCR, listing each CDR3 protein once. The table has 200,000 to 250,000 distinct CDR3 sequences, about 94% seen once. This clonotype originated in a human donor with multiple sclerosis. The V gene is TRBV7-6, the J gene TRBJ2-1; 11 bases agree with TRBD2. Sequencing used CD8+ T cells from PBMCs. The CDR3: CASSLDIAGGLDEQFF. The CDR3 nucleotides read TGTGCCAGCAGCTTAGATATAGCGGGGGGGCTTGATGAGCAGTTCTTC.